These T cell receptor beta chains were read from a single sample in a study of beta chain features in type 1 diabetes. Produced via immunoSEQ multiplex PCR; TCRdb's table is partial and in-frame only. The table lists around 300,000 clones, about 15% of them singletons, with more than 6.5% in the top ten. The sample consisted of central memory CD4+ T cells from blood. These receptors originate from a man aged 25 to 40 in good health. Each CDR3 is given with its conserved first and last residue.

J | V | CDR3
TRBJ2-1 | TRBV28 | CASSMGQQGAKGEQFF
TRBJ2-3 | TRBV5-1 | CASSLDGPSTDTQYF
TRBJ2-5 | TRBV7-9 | CASSLGGMRETQYF
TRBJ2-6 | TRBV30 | CAWGSGANVLTF
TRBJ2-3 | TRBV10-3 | CAISESDAGTQYF
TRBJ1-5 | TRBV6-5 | CASSALGDQPQHF
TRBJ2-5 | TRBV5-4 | CASKVGNQETQYF
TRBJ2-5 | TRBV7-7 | CASSFSGRGETQYF
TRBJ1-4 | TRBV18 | CASSRAGDEKLFF
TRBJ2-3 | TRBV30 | CAWTTSGVSTDTQYF
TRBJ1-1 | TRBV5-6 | CASSPRGGVDTEAFF
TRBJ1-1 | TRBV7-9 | CASSLGGLSPEAFF
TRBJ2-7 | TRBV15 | CATSGGGRGPYF
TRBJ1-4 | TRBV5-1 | CASSLDSGYWDRLFF
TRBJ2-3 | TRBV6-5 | CATPRGWDTQYF
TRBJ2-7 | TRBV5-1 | CASSLAIQGASYEQYF
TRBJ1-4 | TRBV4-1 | CASSQEIRRGGIPTNEKLFF
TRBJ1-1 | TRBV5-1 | CASSLDTGANTEAFF
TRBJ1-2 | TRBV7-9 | CASSLGGGRGYTF
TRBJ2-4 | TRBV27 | CASSLLWGPKNIQYF
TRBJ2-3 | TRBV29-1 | CSVSPTFTDTQYF
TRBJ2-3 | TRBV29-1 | CSVGLAASTDTQYF
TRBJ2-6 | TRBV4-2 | CASSLEGAGANVLTF
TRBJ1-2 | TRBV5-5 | CASSPQTTGGSYGYTF
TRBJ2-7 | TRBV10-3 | CAIRTGTSYEQYF
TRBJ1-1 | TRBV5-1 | CASSHTLNTEAFF
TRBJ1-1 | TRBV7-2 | CASSFRASLMNTEAFF
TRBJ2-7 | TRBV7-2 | CASSLLSGSSYEQYF
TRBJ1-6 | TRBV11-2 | CASSLGRVGLGSPLHF
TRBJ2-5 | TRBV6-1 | CASSPRMDQTQYF
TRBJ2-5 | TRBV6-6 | CASSPGWVLETQYF
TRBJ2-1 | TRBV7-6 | CASSLAGVLITRSNREQFF
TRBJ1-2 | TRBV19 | CASIATGTGIYGYTF